The 13 T cell receptor beta chains below all came from one sample that was sequenced in a study of T cells in narcolepsy. Using immunoSEQ multiplex PCR, the repertoire was profiled, and TCRdb retains in-frame clones only, with some absent. The sample lists over 25,000 clones, 75% to 90% seen once, with approximately 1.2% in the top ten. The specimen was CD45RA- memory CD4+ T cells from PBMCs. Receptors were obtained from a human donor with narcolepsy.

V gene TRBV4-2 combines with J gene TRBJ2-2; D unclear. The CDR3 is 12 residues long. V was shortened by 8 bases and J by 0 bases, with 4 bases between the two germline ends. Germline V lookup: CDR1 LGHNA, CDR2 YNFKEQ. This CDR3 reads CASGANTGELFF. The CDR3 bases are TGTGCCAGCGGAGCGAACACCGGGGAGCTGTTTTTT.

V gene TRBV5-6 combines with J gene TRBJ1-2; D is unresolved. The CDR3 length is 12 residues. Germline assignment: CDR1 SGHDT and CDR2 YYEEEE. V was pared by 7 bases and J by 2 bases, with 9 bases between. CDR3 protein: CASESQNYGYTF. The CDR3 coding sequence is TGTGCCAGCGAATCACAGAACTATGGCTACACCTTC.

CDR3 in amino acids: CASSQSLPGQGMRGELFF. The CDR3 nucleotides read TGCGCCAGCAGCCAGTCTTTACCGGGACAGGGTATGAGAGGAGAGCTGTTTTTT. The chain combines TRBV4-3 with TRBJ2-2, with 9 bases identical to TRBD1. The junction had 19 bases not matched to a gene; V was cut back by 3 bases and J by 11 bases. Germline V CDR1 and CDR2: LGHNA, YSLEER. This CDR3 is built from 18 residues.

The V gene is TRBV6-6, the J gene TRBJ1-2; maybe TRBD1 (5 bases). The CDR3 spans 11 residues. Trimming pared 9 bases from V and 8 bases from J, leaving 13 bases between. Per the germline V gene, CDR1 is MNHNY and CDR2 is SVGAGI (reference sequence). The CDR3: CASSGTGGYTF. CDR3 sequence (DNA): TGTGCCAGTTCAGGAACAGGAGGCTACACCTTC.

This clone was picked up one time. The chain couples TRBV5-1 to TRBJ2-1, with 9 bases that match TRBD1. V lost 4 bases, J lost 3 bases, and 14 bases stayed unmatched. This CDR3 comprises 18 residues. Germline CDR1 and CDR2: SGHRS and YFSETQ. CDR3 amino acids: CASSALTGGDGNYNEQFF. CDR3 DNA sequence: TGCGCCAGCAGCGCATTGACAGGGGGGGACGGAAACTACAATGAGCAGTTCTTC.

The V and J genes are TRBV7-2 and TRBJ2-7; a weak D match, TRBD1 (6 bases). Trimming shortened V by 2 bases and J by 1 base, and 12 bases separated the two germline ends. Germline values: CDR1 SGHTA, CDR2 FQGNSA. The CDR3 runs 15 residues. The CDR3 spells CASSLQGQQSYEQYF. The CDR3 DNA reads as TGTGCCAGCAGCTTACAAGGACAGCAATCCTACGAGCAGTACTTC.

The chain joins TRBV7-9 to TRBJ2-3; D tentatively fits TRBD1 or TRBD2 (6 bases each). V was trimmed by 8 bases and J by 2 bases, leaving 17 bases between them. The CDR3 sequence is 15 residues long. Per germline, CDR1 SEHNR and CDR2 FQNEAQ (reference sequence). In DNA, the CDR3 is TGTGCCAGCGGGGGGACTGGGGGCCTCACAGATACGCAGTATTTT. It is translated as CASGGTGGLTDTQYF.

CDR3 residues: CASSQQGIRYEQYF. CDR3 bases: TGTGCCAGCAGTCAACAGGGGATTCGCTACGAGCAGTACTTC. J is TRBJ2-7 and V is TRBV28; 7 bases agree with TRBD1. The CDR3 contains 14 residues. Trimming removed 5 bases from V and 3 bases from J; junction bases left unmatched: 7. CDR1 and CDR2 (germline): MDHEN, SYDVKM.

This sequence joins TRBV28 and TRBJ1-4, with unresolved D. The length of the CDR3 is 13 residues. CDR1 MDHEN and CDR2 SYDVKM come from the germline V gene. Trimming took off 4 bases at V and 3 bases at J, with 6 bases between the two ends. CDR3 DNA: TGTGCCAGCAGTTACGGATCTAATGAAAAACTGTTTTTT. Translating it yields CASSYGSNEKLFF.

The chain links TRBV28 to TRBJ2-1; 8 nucleotides align to TRBD1. Germline V CDR1 and CDR2: MDHEN, SYDVKM. After removal of 6 bases from V and 12 bases from J, the junction contained 4 bases not matched to a gene. CDR3 size: 11 residues. This chain's CDR3 is CASSRGQVQFF. Written as DNA, the CDR3 is TGTGCCAGCAGCCGGGGACAGGTGCAGTTCTTC. Combining the CDR3 with reference TRBV28 and TRBJ2-1 gives the whole variable domain DVKVTQSSRYLVKRTGEKVFLECVQDMDHENMFWYRQDPGLGLRLIYFSYDVKMKEKGDIPEGYSVSREKKERFSLILESASTNQTSMYLCASSRGQVQFFGPGTRLTVL.

This sequence joins TRBV7-4 and TRBJ1-2, with 9 bases aligning to TRBD1. J lost 4 bases, V lost 5 bases, and 11 bases had no gene match. This CDR3 is built from 16 residues. Germline assignment: CDR1 SGHVT and CDR2 SQSDAQ. Here the CDR3 reads CASSRGTGLDPYGYTF. In DNA, the CDR3 is TGTGCCAGCAGCCGTGGGACAGGGTTGGACCCCTATGGCTACACCTTC.

The chain carries TRBV5-1 and TRBJ2-7; the D is unclear. Germline-derived CDR1 and CDR2 are SGHRS and YFSETQ. V gave up 0 bases and J gave up 1 base, with 5 bases separating them. This CDR3 has 13 amino acids. In DNA, the CDR3 is TGCGCCAGCAGCTTGGCGTTTTCCTACGAGCAGTACTTC. It yields the protein CASSLAFSYEQYF.

This rearrangement joins TRBV11-1 to TRBJ2-2; possibly TRBD1 for D (6 bases). There are 15 residues in the CDR3. V lost 4 bases, J lost 1 base, and 10 bases lay in between. CDR1 SGHAT and CDR2 FQDESV come from the germline V gene (reference sequence). The CDR3 region has the DNA TGTGCCAGCAGCTCCGGGACATTGAACACCGGGGAGCTGTTTTTT. Amino acids: CASSSGTLNTGELFF.